A selection of T cell receptor beta chains follows, all from one sample in a study of T cell responses to AZD1222 COVID-19 vaccine. Sequencing used immunoSEQ multiplex PCR; TCRdb keeps in-frame clones, though not all of them. Of about 190,000 clones detected, roughly 90% appear once; the ten largest clones hold 0.99%. The source material was peripheral blood, sampled on day 0 of AZD1222 vaccination. The receptors were sampled from an adult in good health. The CDR3 runs from the conserved cysteine through the conserved F or W. Each record gives: CDR3 protein, CDR3 DNA, CDR3 length, clone size, J gene, D gene, V gene. D genes are given only for firm matches. Size is stated for part of the rows, as once, few or many counts, or as a class when the clone is expanded.

CASSPLGHNTGELFF,TGTGCCAGCTCACCCTTGGGACACAACACCGGGGAGCTGTTTTTT,15,-,TRBJ2-2,-,TRBV18
CASSYSGARYNEQFF,TGTGCCAGCAGTTACTCGGGGGCCAGGTACAATGAGCAGTTCTTC,15,-,TRBJ2-1,-,TRBV6-5
CASTGTGGYEQYF,TGTGCCAGTACCGGGACGGGCGGCTACGAGCAGTACTTC,13,-,TRBJ2-7,-,TRBV19
CASSVDATADTQYF,TGTGCCAGCAGCGTAGACGCCACTGCGGATACGCAGTATTTT,14,once,TRBJ2-3,-,TRBV9
CASRPDSPTDQETQYF,TGTGCCAGCCGTCCAGACAGCCCTACCGACCAAGAGACCCAGTACTTC,16,once,TRBJ2-5,-,TRBV19
CASSEGRVDEQFF,TGTGCCAGCAGCGAGGGGAGGGTGGATGAGCAGTTCTTC,13,-,TRBJ2-1,TRBD2,TRBV7-3
CASSRDGRVLNADTQYF,TGTGCCAGCAGCCGGGACGGCCGCGTTCTCAACGCAGATACGCAGTATTTT,17,-,TRBJ2-3,-,TRBV7-3
CASSLVAVNQPQHF,TGTGCCAGCAGCTTAGTCGCAGTCAATCAGCCCCAGCATTTT,14,-,TRBJ1-5,-,TRBV7-9
CASSLDQGASNQPQHF,TGTGCCAGCAGCTTGGACCAGGGGGCATCCAATCAGCCCCAGCATTTT,16,-,TRBJ1-5,TRBD1,TRBV7-9
CASSLGQGRGEKLFF,TGTGCCAGCAGTTTAGGTCAGGGACGAGGTGAAAAACTGTTTTTT,15,-,TRBJ1-4,-,TRBV28
CASSPAGAAAQRGYTF,TGTGCCAGCAGTCCGGCCGGGGCGGCGGCTCAACGTGGCTACACCTTC,16,once,TRBJ1-2,-,TRBV27
CASSRTGTNRETQYF,TGTGCCAGTAGTCGGACAGGAACCAATCGAGAGACCCAGTACTTC,15,-,TRBJ2-5,TRBD1,TRBV19
CAISESLVRREATDTQYF,TGTGCCATCAGTGAGTCTTTGGTCCGGCGGGAGGCAACAGATACGCAGTATTTT,18,few,TRBJ2-3,TRBD2,TRBV10-3
CASSLQGNYGYTF,TGTGCCAGCAGTTTGCAGGGGAACTATGGCTACACCTTC,13,once,TRBJ1-2,-,TRBV12-3/TRBV12-4
CASSLGGLEVNTEAFF,TGTGCCAGCAGCTTGGGGGGGCTGGAGGTAAACACTGAAGCTTTCTTT,16,-,TRBJ1-1,-,TRBV5-4
CASSQRIGPDRTGYTF,TGTGCCAGCAGCCAACGAATCGGGCCGGACAGAACCGGCTACACCTTC,16,-,TRBJ1-2,-,TRBV4-2
CASSLRGEAFF,TGTGCCAGCAGTTTAAGGGGTGAAGCTTTCTTT,11,few,TRBJ1-1,-,TRBV12-3/TRBV12-4
CASSPAGVSSPLHF,TGTGCCAGCAGCCCGGCAGGGGTTAGTTCACCCCTCCACTTT,14,once,TRBJ1-6,-,TRBV7-3
CASSPGTLQNSPLHF,TGTGCCAGCAGCCCCGGGACACTCCAAAATTCACCCCTCCACTTT,15,-,TRBJ1-6,-,TRBV11-1
CASSTPDSEDQETQYF,TGTGCCAGCAGCACGCCGGACAGCGAAGACCAAGAGACCCAGTACTTC,16,-,TRBJ2-5,-,TRBV21-1
CASSWTGDNEQFF,TGTGCCAGCAGCTGGACAGGAGACAATGAGCAGTTCTTC,13,-,TRBJ2-1,TRBD1,TRBV7-3
CASSDEGAHPGNTIYF,TGTGCCAGCAGTGACGAGGGGGCCCACCCGGGAAACACCATATATTTT,16,-,TRBJ1-3,TRBD1,TRBV6-1
CASSLDWERRWELFF,TGTGCCAGCAGCTTAGATTGGGAAAGGCGCTGGGAGCTGTTTTTT,15,-,TRBJ2-2,-,TRBV7-9
CASSYQGAYEQYF,TGTGCCAGCAGTTACCAGGGAGCCTACGAGCAGTACTTC,13,-,TRBJ2-7,-,TRBV6-5
CASSISGTAGREQYF,TGTGCCAGTAGTATCTCTGGGACTGCGGGTAGGGAGCAGTACTTC,15,-,TRBJ2-7,-,TRBV19
CASSHTGTGDLDEQFF,TGTGCCAGCAGCCACACCGGGACAGGGGATTTAGATGAGCAGTTCTTC,16,-,TRBJ2-1,TRBD1,TRBV7-9
CASSQLLAGGQLSYNEQFF,TGTGCCAGCAGCCAACTACTAGCGGGGGGGCAGCTCTCCTACAATGAGCAGTTCTTC,19,-,TRBJ2-1,TRBD2,TRBV7-8
CASSFLQGALTGELFF,TGTGCCAGCAGTTTCCTCCAGGGCGCCCTCACCGGGGAGCTGTTTTTT,16,-,TRBJ2-2,-,TRBV6-2/TRBV6-3
CASSSQETQYF,TGCGCCAGCAGCTCCCAAGAGACCCAGTACTTC,11,-,TRBJ2-5,-,TRBV5-1
CASSRDNQPQHF,TGTGCCAGCAGCAGGGACAATCAGCCCCAGCATTTT,12,-,TRBJ1-5,-,TRBV2
CASSEVPLGGPRGEQFF,TGTGCCAGCAGTGAAGTCCCCCTGGGTGGACCAAGGGGTGAGCAGTTCTTC,17,-,TRBJ2-1,-,TRBV2
CASSYGRKYNEQFF,TGTGCCAGCAGCTATGGACGGAAATACAATGAGCAGTTCTTC,14,-,TRBJ2-1,-,TRBV5-6
CASSPGLAVEQETQYF,TGTGCCAGCAGCCCAGGACTAGCGGTTGAACAAGAGACCCAGTACTTC,16,-,TRBJ2-5,TRBD2,TRBV5-4
CASSLSLNEQFF,TGTGCCAGCAGCTTGTCTCTTAATGAGCAGTTCTTC,12,-,TRBJ2-1,-,TRBV5-4
CASSRNYGYTF,TGTGCCAGCAGCCGGAACTATGGCTACACCTTC,11,-,TRBJ1-2,-,TRBV7-2
CASSLKQGGNYGYTF,TGTGCCAGCAGCTTGAAACAGGGGGGTAACTATGGCTACACCTTC,15,-,TRBJ1-2,TRBD1,TRBV5-4
CASSRTPRTANSYEQYF,TGTGCCAGCAGCCGAACCCCCCGGACAGCTAACTCCTACGAGCAGTACTTC,17,-,TRBJ2-7,-,TRBV5-8
CASSLEFARNTEAFF,TGTGCCAGCAGCTTAGAATTTGCCAGAAACACTGAAGCTTTCTTT,15,-,TRBJ1-1,-,TRBV7-2
CASSRDSGYQETQYF,TGTGCCAGCAGCAGGGATAGCGGTTATCAAGAGACCCAGTACTTC,15,-,TRBJ2-5,-,TRBV9
CASSQERRTSLDPFSYEQYF,TGCGCCAGCAGCCAAGAGAGAAGGACTAGCCTAGATCCCTTTTCCTACGAGCAGTACTTC,20,-,TRBJ2-7,TRBD2,TRBV4-3
CASSETGIGDTGELFF,TGTGCCAGCAGCGAAACAGGGATTGGGGACACCGGGGAGCTGTTTTTT,16,-,TRBJ2-2,-,TRBV5-6
CATKPPPGRSGANVLTF,TGTGCCACCAAACCTCCCCCGGGTCGCTCTGGGGCCAACGTCCTGACTTTC,17,-,TRBJ2-6,-,TRBV2
CASSVGGRAYGYTF,TGTGCCAGCAGCGTAGGGGGTAGGGCTTACGGCTACACCTTC,14,-,TRBJ1-2,-,TRBV28
CASSQGVVSLNTGELFF,TGTGCCAGCAGCCAAGGGGTTGTTAGCCTGAACACCGGGGAGCTGTTTTTT,17,-,TRBJ2-2,-,TRBV14
CASSLTRGVEQFF,TGTGCCAGCAGCCTGACAAGGGGGGTGGAGCAGTTCTTC,13,-,TRBJ2-1,-,TRBV3-1/TRBV3-2
CASSKRTAKSKNQPQHF,TGTGCCAGCAGCAAGAGGACAGCTAAATCGAAAAATCAGCCCCAGCATTTT,17,-,TRBJ1-5,-,TRBV11-3
CSARTGVEQYF,TGCAGTGCGCGGACAGGGGTCGAGCAGTACTTC,11,-,TRBJ2-7,TRBD1,TRBV20-1
CATRGQGASVDEQFF,TGTGCCACCAGGGGACAGGGGGCGAGTGTAGATGAGCAGTTCTTC,15,once,TRBJ2-1,TRBD1,TRBV15
CSVDKHGSSSYNEQFF,TGCAGCGTTGATAAACACGGGAGTTCATCCTACAATGAGCAGTTCTTC,16,-,TRBJ2-1,-,TRBV29-1
CASSPRTGGNSPLHF,TGTGCCAGCAGTCCCAGGACAGGGGGGAATTCACCCCTCCACTTT,15,-,TRBJ1-6,TRBD1,TRBV28
CASSLSGREYGYTF,TGCGCCAGCAGCTTGTCAGGCCGCGAATATGGCTACACCTTC,14,-,TRBJ1-2,-,TRBV5-1
CASSHEDLNTEAFF,TGTGCCAGCAGCCACGAGGACCTGAACACTGAAGCTTTCTTT,14,-,TRBJ1-1,-,TRBV7-9
CASSIAGTGTYEQYF,TGTGCCAGTAGTATAGCCGGGACTGGGACCTACGAGCAGTACTTC,15,-,TRBJ2-7,-,TRBV19
CASSPSGFEQYF,TGTGCCAGCAGTCCATCAGGGTTCGAGCAGTACTTC,12,-,TRBJ2-7,-,TRBV25-1
CATSRGPMDGYTF,TGTGCCACCAGCAGAGGTCCTATGGATGGCTACACCTTC,13,-,TRBJ1-2,-,TRBV15
CASSFLAGHTDTQYF,TGTGCCAGCAGTTTCTTAGCGGGGCACACAGATACGCAGTATTTT,15,-,TRBJ2-3,TRBD2,TRBV27
CASSLSSGEIYEQYF,TGCGCCAGCAGCTTGTCTAGCGGGGAAATCTACGAGCAGTACTTC,15,-,TRBJ2-7,TRBD2,TRBV5-1
CASSLQVSGANVLTF,TGCGCCAGCAGCCTCCAGGTGTCTGGGGCCAACGTCCTGACTTTC,15,-,TRBJ2-6,-,TRBV5-1
CASSRGTVTDTQYF,TGCGCCAGCAGCCGCGGGACAGTCACAGATACGCAGTATTTT,14,-,TRBJ2-3,-,TRBV5-1
CASTNGGEQYF,TGTGCCAGCACTAACGGGGGGGAGCAGTACTTC,11,-,TRBJ2-7,TRBD2,TRBV7-2